Listed below are T cell receptor beta chains from one sample, sequenced in a study of cytomegalovirus exposure and HLA in healthy donors. Assay used: immunoSEQ multiplex PCR; TCRdb lists only in-frame clones, some missing. The sample lists 140,000 to 150,000 clones, roughly 86% seen once, with around 0.51% in the top ten. Specimen: PBMCs. These receptors all come from a woman between 40 and 50 years old in good health and CMV-seronegative. Each CDR3 is given with its conserved first and last residue. The D gene is left open where the match is weak. Size tells how often a clone was seen (once, few, many) or the class of an expanded clone, and some rows leave it out.

TRBJ1-2	-	-	TRBV5-1	CASSLPGDSGYTF	TGCGCCAGCAGCTTGCCGGGGGACTCTGGCTACACCTTC
TRBJ2-2	TRBD2	-	TRBV5-5	CASSFVSGRNPGELFF	TGTGCCAGCAGCTTCGTCAGCGGGAGGAACCCCGGGGAGCTGTTTTTT
TRBJ2-3	TRBD1	-	TRBV4-1	CASSQGTGGSTDTQYF	TGCGCCAGCAGCCAAGGCACAGGGGGATCCACAGATACGCAGTATTTT
TRBJ2-1	TRBD2	-	TRBV10-3	CAISPGLAGVNEQFF	TGTGCCATCAGTCCGGGACTAGCGGGAGTCAATGAGCAGTTCTTC
TRBJ2-5	TRBD2	-	TRBV27	CASSFIAGDIWETQYF	TGTGCCAGCAGTTTCATAGCGGGAGATATATGGGAGACCCAGTACTTC
TRBJ1-5	-	-	TRBV6-1	CASSPRTYSQPQHF	TGTGCCAGCAGTCCGCGGACATATAGCCAGCCCCAGCATTTT
TRBJ2-5	-	-	TRBV28	CASSSEEAQYF	TGTGCCAGCAGTTCTGAAGAGGCCCAGTACTTC
TRBJ2-7	-	-	TRBV11-3	CASSFGGQNEQYF	TGTGCCAGCAGCTTCGGGGGGCAGAACGAGCAGTACTTC
TRBJ1-1	-	-	TRBV6-1	CASSEYGGTEAFF	TGTGCCAGCAGTGAATATGGGGGGACTGAAGCTTTCTTT
TRBJ2-2	TRBD2	few	TRBV28	CASSLTSENTGELFF	TGTGCCAGCAGTTTGACTAGCGAGAACACCGGGGAGCTGTTTTTT
TRBJ1-3	TRBD1	-	TRBV9	CASSVEGGAGNTIYF	TGTGCCAGCAGCGTAGAAGGGGGCGCTGGAAACACCATATATTTT
TRBJ2-7	TRBD2	few	TRBV19	CASKPGRANEDEQYF	TGTGCCAGTAAGCCCGGGAGGGCAAACGAGGACGAGCAGTACTTC
TRBJ2-5	-	-	TRBV19	CASKERFGETQYF	TGTGCCAGTAAGGAGCGGTTCGGAGAGACCCAGTACTTC
TRBJ2-1	-	-	TRBV11-2	CASSLGGTSYNEQFF	TGTGCCAGCAGCTTAGGCGGCACCAGTTACAATGAGCAGTTCTTC
TRBJ1-2	-	-	TRBV7-2	CASSPGGVSLGYTF	TGTGCCAGCAGCCCGGGGGGGGTCTCCTTGGGCTACACCTTC
TRBJ2-2	TRBD2	-	TRBV10-3	CAISVLAGVGAGELFF	TGTGCCATCAGTGTGCTAGCGGGAGTTGGAGCCGGGGAGCTGTTTTTT
TRBJ2-3	-	-	TRBV27	CASSLTGVSGTGRSDTQYF	TGTGCCAGCAGTCTTACGGGAGTTTCCGGGACTGGGAGGTCAGATACGCAGTATTTT
TRBJ2-1	-	-	TRBV6-5	CASLNSEFWFF	TGTGCCAGCCTAAACAGTGAATTCTGGTTCTTC
TRBJ1-5	TRBD1	-	TRBV6-5	CASSTFGQGGKPQHF	TGTGCCAGCAGTACCTTCGGACAGGGTGGGAAGCCCCAGCATTTT
TRBJ2-1	-	once	TRBV5-1	CASRTSGSSYNEQFF	TGCGCCAGCAGGACTTCCGGGAGCTCCTACAATGAGCAGTTCTTC
TRBJ2-3	-	once	TRBV28	CASSSQGFRPDTQYF	TGTGCCAGCAGTTCACAGGGATTCAGGCCAGATACGCAGTATTTT
TRBJ1-1	-	-	TRBV5-4	CASSLHGVNTEAFF	TGTGCCAGCAGCCTACACGGAGTGAACACTGAAGCTTTCTTT
TRBJ2-1	TRBD2	-	TRBV2	CATRPAGGPDEQFF	TGTGCCACCCGGCCGGCGGGAGGCCCCGATGAGCAGTTCTTC
TRBJ2-7	TRBD2	-	TRBV27	CASSFGSGTLSEQYF	TGTGCCAGCAGTTTCGGTAGCGGGACCTTGTCCGAGCAGTACTTC
TRBJ1-5	-	-	TRBV6-5	CASSSPGAPGQPQHF	TGTGCCAGCAGTTCACCAGGGGCGCCTGGTCAGCCCCAGCATTTT
TRBJ2-3	TRBD2	-	TRBV11-2	CASSLVLAGGTQYF	TGTGCCAGCAGCTTAGTCCTAGCGGGAGGTACGCAGTATTTT
TRBJ2-3	-	-	TRBV19	CASSIGLAPSTDTQYF	TGTGCCAGTAGTATAGGGCTGGCCCCTAGCACAGATACGCAGTATTTT
TRBJ2-5	TRBD2	-	TRBV5-1	CASSLGTGGDSWETQYF	TGCGCCAGCAGCTTGGGGACGGGAGGGGACTCGTGGGAGACCCAGTACTTC
TRBJ1-3	TRBD1	-	TRBV7-8	CASSFGTGGIGNTIYF	TGTGCCAGCAGCTTTGGGACAGGGGGAATTGGAAACACCATATATTTT
TRBJ1-3	-	-	TRBV5-6	CASSFNIQANTIYF	TGTGCCAGCAGCTTTAATATTCAGGCGAACACCATATATTTT
TRBJ1-1	-	-	TRBV2	CASSPRGGRNTEAFF	TGTGCCAGCAGCCCCAGGGGCGGGCGGAACACTGAAGCTTTCTTT
TRBJ2-4	-	-	TRBV5-6	CASSLLQGAKNIQYF	TGTGCCAGCAGCCTACTACAGGGCGCCAAAAACATTCAGTACTTC